The text below deals with one TCR beta chain. A second about 6 to 12 cycle PCR used barcoded and J-beta primers. TCRdb reprocessed the 5' RACE reads via MiXCR and lists one record per CDR3 protein. The table shows about 970,000 distinct CDR3 sequences, with just over 50% occurring only once. Germline V gives CDR1 SQVTM, CDR2 ANQGSEA. This CDR3 has 12 residues. The data were obtained in a study of blood T cells in healthy people across ages. V gene TRBV29-1 combines with J gene TRBJ2-5; D uncertain. The J call is uncertain, as TRBJ2-1 better fits the DNA end. Sequencing input: blood. This clonotype was sampled from a woman aged 60-70 years in good health. The CDR3 sequence: CSVVGVGQTQFF. CDR3 in DNA: TGCAGCGTTGTTGGGGTTGGTCAAACACAGTTCTTC.